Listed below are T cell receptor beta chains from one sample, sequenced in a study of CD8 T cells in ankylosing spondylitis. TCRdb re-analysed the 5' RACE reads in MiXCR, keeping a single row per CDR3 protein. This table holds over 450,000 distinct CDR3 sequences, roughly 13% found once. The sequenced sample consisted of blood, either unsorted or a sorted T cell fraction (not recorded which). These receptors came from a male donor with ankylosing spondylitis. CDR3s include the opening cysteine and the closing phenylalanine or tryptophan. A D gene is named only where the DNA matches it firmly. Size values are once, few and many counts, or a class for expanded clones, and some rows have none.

TGTGCCAGCTCGCCGGGACAGGACGTAAAGCTGGACTTC,CASSPGQDVKLDF,-,13,TRBV18,TRBJ2-7,TRBD1
TGCAGTGCTGCCTCCTGGGCTAGCGGGAGGGTATATGAGCAGTTCTTC,CSAASWASGRVYEQFF,few,16,TRBV20-1,TRBJ2-1,TRBD2
TGTGCCAGCAGCTTAGGGGAACGATCCACTGAAGCTTTCTTT,CASSLGERSTEAFF,few,14,TRBV7-2,TRBJ1-1,-
TGTGCCAGTACCTGGGGGGGCTCCTACAATGAGCAGTTCTTC,CASTWGGSYNEQFF,few,14,TRBV19,TRBJ2-1,TRBD2
TGTGCCAGCAGACGATTAGATACAGATACGCAGTATTTT,CASRRLDTDTQYF,few,13,TRBV7-9,TRBJ2-3,-
TGTGCCAGCAGTGATCTCCTCTATGGCTACACCTTC,CASSDLLYGYTF,-,12,TRBV25-1,TRBJ1-2,-
TGCGCCAGCAGCTTGGGGCAGGGAGGGACTGAAGCTTTCTTT,CASSLGQGGTEAFF,many,14,TRBV5-1,TRBJ1-1,-
TGTGCCAGCAGTTTTAGTCCAGAGCCGAACACTGAAGCTTTCTTT,CASSFSPEPNTEAFF,few,15,TRBV12-3/TRBV12-4,TRBJ1-1,-
TGCAGTGCTAACAGGGGGCAGGATCAGCCCCAGCATTTT,CSANRGQDQPQHF,few,13,TRBV20-1,TRBJ1-5,TRBD1
TGTGCCACCAGTGATTCGGGACAGGGATACAATGAGCAGTTCTTC,CATSDSGQGYNEQFF,-,15,TRBV24-1,TRBJ2-1,TRBD1
TGTGCCATTGGGGACTTGGGGAAGACCCAGTACTTC,CAIGDLGKTQYF,few,12,TRBV12-3/TRBV12-4,TRBJ2-5,-
TGCAGTGCCTCTCTAGCGGGGGGGGAGCAGTTCTTC,CSASLAGGEQFF,many,12,TRBV20-1,TRBJ2-1,TRBD2
TGTGCCAGCAGCTTTTTGGCCGGTCAGGGAGTCACCGGGGAGCTGTTTTTT,CASSFLAGQGVTGELFF,many,17,TRBV5-5,TRBJ2-2,-
TGTGCCAGCAAACCCGGACAGGGTAGCAATCAGCCCCAGCATTTT,CASKPGQGSNQPQHF,-,15,TRBV27,TRBJ1-5,TRBD1
TGTGCCAGCAGTCAAAGGACAGGGGGTGGTGTGACCCAGTACTTC,CASSQRTGGGVTQYF,-,15,TRBV7-9,TRBJ2-5,TRBD1
TGTGCCAGCAGCTTACGCCGGGAACTCGAGGACACCGGGGAGCTGTTTTTT,CASSLRRELEDTGELFF,many,17,TRBV7-8,TRBJ2-2,-
TGTGCCAGCAGCTCGGACCGCCTATCCTACGAGCAGTACTTC,CASSSDRLSYEQYF,-,14,TRBV11-1,TRBJ2-7,-
TGTGCCAGCAGCCCATATCGGACAGGGTACAATCAGCCCCAGCATTTT,CASSPYRTGYNQPQHF,few,16,TRBV7-8,TRBJ1-5,TRBD1
TGTGCCAGCAGCTTGGAGGTACGGGGGCAGGATACGCAGTATTTT,CASSLEVRGQDTQYF,many,15,TRBV5-5,TRBJ2-3,-
TGTGCCAGCAGTTACTGGACAGTCGCTGGGGGCAATTCACCCCTCCACTTT,CASSYWTVAGGNSPLHF,many,17,TRBV2,TRBJ1-6,-
TGCGCCAGCAGGGAGCTATTTGGACGAGAGACCCAGTACTTC,CASRELFGRETQYF,few,14,TRBV5-1,TRBJ2-5,-
TGCGCCAGCAGCAGGACAAGGACAGGGAGCACAGATACGCAGTATTTT,CASSRTRTGSTDTQYF,few,16,TRBV5-1,TRBJ2-3,TRBD1
TGCACCGCGGCAAGGAGATACGAGCAGTACTTC,CTAARRYEQYF,-,11,TRBV20-1,TRBJ2-7,-
TGCGCCAGCAGCTTGCCAGGGGGAGGTAATGAAAAACTGTTTTTT,CASSLPGGGNEKLFF,-,15,TRBV5-1,TRBJ1-4,TRBD1
TGTGCCAGCTCATCAAGACAGGGGATCTCCTACGAGCAGTACTTC,CASSSRQGISYEQYF,few,15,TRBV18,TRBJ2-7,TRBD1
TGTGCCAGTAGTTCCCGGGACACCCAAAACATTCAGTACTTC,CASSSRDTQNIQYF,-,14,TRBV19,TRBJ2-4,-
TGTGCCAGCAGTTCCCCCGGGCGGGAGGGGACAGATACGCAGTATTTT,CASSSPGREGTDTQYF,few,16,TRBV12-3/TRBV12-4,TRBJ2-3,TRBD2
TGTGCCAGCAGTGGCGTGGGGATACGAGCTTTCTTT,CASSGVGIRAFF,few,12,TRBV7-2,TRBJ1-1,-
TGTGCCAGCAGCGGCCGGGACAGCTATAGCAATCAGCCCCAGCATTTT,CASSGRDSYSNQPQHF,-,16,TRBV25-1,TRBJ1-5,TRBD1
TGCGCCAGCAGCCGGGGCCGGGACATGAGCAACTATGGCTACACCTTC,CASSRGRDMSNYGYTF,few,16,TRBV5-1,TRBJ1-2,-
TGTGCCAGCAGCAGGCGGGAGGGTCTCCTTTTGAATGAGCAGTTCTTC,CASSRREGLLLNEQFF,-,16,TRBV11-3,TRBJ2-1,TRBD2
TGTGCCAGCAGTCCCGGGGGCGGGAACTCCTACGAGCAGTACTTC,CASSPGGGNSYEQYF,few,15,TRBV27,TRBJ2-7,-
TGTGCCAGCAGCTCCCTACTAAGCGGGGTGTACAATGAGCAGTTCTTC,CASSSLLSGVYNEQFF,-,16,TRBV7-9,TRBJ2-1,TRBD2
TGCGCCAGCAGCTTGGGGGACAGGGGTGGCACAGATACGCAGTATTTT,CASSLGDRGGTDTQYF,many,16,TRBV5-1,TRBJ2-3,TRBD1
TGTGCCAGCAGTAGACTAGCGGGAGGGGTAGATACGCAGTATTTT,CASSRLAGGVDTQYF,few,15,TRBV2,TRBJ2-3,TRBD2
TGTGCCACCGCTGCACTGGGGACAGGGGGAGGTGAGACCCAGTACTTC,CATAALGTGGGETQYF,-,16,TRBV7-7,TRBJ2-5,TRBD1
TGCAGTGCTCGACTAAGCTCCTACAATGAGCAGTTCTTC,CSARLSSYNEQFF,many,13,TRBV20-1,TRBJ2-1,-
TGTGCCAGCAGCCAAGAGGACAGGGGGCAACAGCCCCAGCATTTT,CASSQEDRGQQPQHF,few,15,TRBV4-2,TRBJ1-5,TRBD1
TGTGCCAGCAGCTTAGATGGAATTGAAGCTTTCTTT,CASSLDGIEAFF,many,12,TRBV7-9,TRBJ1-1,-
TGCGCCAGCAGCATGGTACTAGCGGGAGGGTCCACTGAGCAGTTCTTC,CASSMVLAGGSTEQFF,few,16,TRBV5-1,TRBJ2-1,TRBD2
TGTGCCATCAGTGGTAAGGCAGGGGCGCCATTAAACACTGAAGCTTTCTTT,CAISGKAGAPLNTEAFF,few,17,TRBV10-3,TRBJ1-1,-
TGTGCCAGCAGCCTGGGGGTAGCGGGAGTGAATGAGCAGTTCTTC,CASSLGVAGVNEQFF,many,15,TRBV9,TRBJ2-1,TRBD2
TGTGCCAGCAGCTTAGTAGGGACAGGGGGCAATCAGCCCCAGCATTTT,CASSLVGTGGNQPQHF,few,16,TRBV7-2,TRBJ1-5,TRBD1
TGTGCCAGCAGTGACTCGCGGGAGACAGGGGAGGCTTTCTTT,CASSDSRETGEAFF,-,14,TRBV6-4,TRBJ1-1,TRBD1
TGTGCCATCAGTGAGTCAGGTCCCGGACAGGTTCCGAAGGAAACTTTCTTT,CAISESGPGQVPKETFF,many,17,TRBV10-3,TRBJ1-1,TRBD1
TGCGCCAGCAGCCTGACAGGGTGGAGGGAGACCCAGTACTTC,CASSLTGWRETQYF,few,14,TRBV5-1,TRBJ2-5,TRBD1
TGTGCCAGCAGCTTAAATTCGGGACAGAATCCCTACGAGCAGTACTTC,CASSLNSGQNPYEQYF,few,16,TRBV7-2,TRBJ2-7,TRBD1
TGTGCCAGCAGCTTAGTACTAGGGAACACCGGGGAGCTGTTTTTT,CASSLVLGNTGELFF,-,15,TRBV7-9,TRBJ2-2,-
TGTGCCATAGGACAGGGGTTGTCCCACCAAGAGACCCAGTACTTC,CAIGQGLSHQETQYF,many,15,TRBV10-3,TRBJ2-5,TRBD1
TGTGCCAGCAGGGCGACTAGCGGGCCCTACAATGAGCAGTTCTTC,CASRATSGPYNEQFF,-,15,TRBV11-2,TRBJ2-1,TRBD2
TGCAGTGCCCCCAATCCCCTAGCGGGAGGGTGGGGGGCCAACGTCCTGACTTTC,CSAPNPLAGGWGANVLTF,few,18,TRBV20-1,TRBJ2-6,TRBD2
TGTGCCAGCAGTCCCCTTACTCCGGACAATCTACAGAAGGAGTTCTTC,CASSPLTPDNLQKEFF,many,16,TRBV6-2/TRBV6-3,TRBJ2-1,-
TGTGCCAGCAGGCGGCATGGGAACGCAGATACGCAGTATTTT,CASRRHGNADTQYF,few,14,TRBV6-1,TRBJ2-3,-
TGCGCCAGCAGCCAGGAGGGAGATGGGGTTGCAGATACGCAGTATTTT,CASSQEGDGVADTQYF,few,16,TRBV5-1,TRBJ2-3,-
TGTGCCAGCAGCACCGGGGATGACCGACGAGAGACCCAGTACTTC,CASSTGDDRRETQYF,-,15,TRBV6-2/TRBV6-3,TRBJ2-5,-
TGTGCCAGCAGCTTAGCTGTCCAATCCTACGAGCAGTACTTC,CASSLAVQSYEQYF,-,14,TRBV7-2,TRBJ2-7,-